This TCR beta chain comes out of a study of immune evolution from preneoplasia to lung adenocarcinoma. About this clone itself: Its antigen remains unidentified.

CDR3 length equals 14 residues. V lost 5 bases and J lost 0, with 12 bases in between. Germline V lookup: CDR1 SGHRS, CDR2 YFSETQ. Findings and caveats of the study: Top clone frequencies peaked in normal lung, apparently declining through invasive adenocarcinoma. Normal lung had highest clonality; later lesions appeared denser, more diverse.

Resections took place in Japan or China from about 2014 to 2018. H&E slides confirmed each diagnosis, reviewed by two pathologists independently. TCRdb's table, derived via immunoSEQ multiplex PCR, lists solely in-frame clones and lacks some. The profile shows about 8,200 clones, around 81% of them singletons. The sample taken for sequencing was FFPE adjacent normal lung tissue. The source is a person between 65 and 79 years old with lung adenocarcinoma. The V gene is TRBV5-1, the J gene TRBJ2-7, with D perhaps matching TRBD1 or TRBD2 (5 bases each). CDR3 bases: TGCGCCAGCAGGGGGGACCTAGCCTCCTACGAGCAGTACTTC. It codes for CASRGDLASYEQYF.